A single sample is the source of the 10 T cell receptor beta chains below, sequenced in a study of cytomegalovirus exposure and HLA in healthy donors. Researchers ran the PCR with 60 Vbeta and 13 Jbeta primers. Using immunoSEQ multiplex PCR, the repertoire was profiled, and TCRdb retains in-frame clones only, with some absent. The sample records 150,000 to 200,000 clones, approximately 71% being singletons. The sequenced sample consisted of PBMCs. These TCRs come from a woman aged 40 to 50 in good health and CMV-seropositive.

V and J are TRBV18 and TRBJ1-4; the match to TRBD1 covers 7 bases. This CDR3 spans 15 amino acids. Per germline, CDR1 KGHSH and CDR2 LQKENI. V gave up 5 bases and J gave up 8 bases; unmatched junction bases: 11. DNA of the CDR3: TGTGCCAGCTCATCCCAGACAGGGCTGAACGAAAAACTGTTTTTT. Translated, it gives CASSSQTGLNEKLFF.

About this clone itself: Other DNA sequences in the same sample also yield this CDR3. This chain uses TRBV27 with TRBJ2-1; D call uncertain. The length of the CDR3 is 15 residues. The germline V gene has CDR1 MNHEY and CDR2 SMNVEV (reference sequence). The ends were cut back, 5 bases at V and 0 bases at J, with 11 bases in the middle. CDR3 nucleotides: TGTGCCAGCAGTCTCGTACCCAGCTCCTACAATGAGCAGTTCTTC. This translates into CASSLVPSSYNEQFF.

V is TRBV5-1 and J is TRBJ2-7, with 7 bases identical to TRBD1. The CDR3 sequence is 13 residues long. The germline CDR1 and CDR2 sequences are SGHRS and YFSETQ. Losses at the gene ends were 1 base for V and 3 bases for J; bases not matched to a gene: 1. CDR3 sequence: CASSLTGDYEQYF. The CDR3 DNA reads TGCGCCAGCAGCTTGACAGGGGACTACGAGCAGTACTTC.

The gene calls are TRBV5-4 and TRBJ1-2; 9 bases fit TRBD1. Germline trimming cut 2 bases from V and 4 bases from J; bases unmatched to any gene: 9. This CDR3 has 16 residues. Germline V gene data show CDR1 as SGHNT and CDR2 as YYREEE (reference sequence). CDR3 protein: CASSFATGGAGYGYTF. The CDR3 coding sequence is TGTGCCAGCAGCTTTGCCACAGGGGGCGCAGGCTATGGCTACACCTTC.

The chain combines TRBV5-1 with TRBJ2-7; 9 nucleotides line up with TRBD1. CDR3 size: 15 residues. Germline CDR1 is SGHRS and CDR2 is YFSETQ. The V gene end was trimmed by 4 bases and the J gene end by 5 bases; junction bases not matched to a gene: 10. CDR3 nucleotides: TGCGCCAGCAGCCCCGGGGACAGGGTAAGCGACGAGCAGTACTTC. It codes for CASSPGDRVSDEQYF.

The chain has TRBV30 and TRBJ2-1; 10 nucleotides align to TRBD2. V dropped 3 bases and J dropped 2; count of bases not matched to a gene: 13. This CDR3 comprises 18 residues. Germline V lookup: CDR1 GTSNPN, CDR2 SVGIG (reference sequence). The CDR3 sequence: CAWSNLAGVGVPYNEQFF. CDR3 nucleotide sequence: TGTGCCTGGAGCAATCTAGCGGGAGTCGGGGTTCCCTACAATGAGCAGTTCTTC.

The CDR3 DNA sequence: TGTGCCAGCAGCTTGATCCGGGGAGAGACCCAGTACTTC. The encoded protein is CASSLIRGETQYF. J is TRBJ2-5 and V is TRBV5-8; tentative D call: TRBD2 (5 bases). The CDR3 loop spans 13 amino acids. Germline V gene lookup returns CDR1 SGHTS and CDR2 YDEGEE. V lost 1 base to trimming and J lost 4 bases, with 8 bases between them.

The CDR3, as DNA: TGTGCCAGCAGCAAAGAAAAGAGGGATGAAAAACTGTTTTTT. Translating gives CASSKEKRDEKLFF. The genes are TRBV2 and TRBJ1-4; unclear D gene. The germline V and J ends were trimmed by 6 bases and 6 bases, with 14 bases remaining between them. The V gene's germline CDR1 is SNHLY and CDR2 FYNNEI. This CDR3 spans 14 amino acids.

This clone has just a few counts. The V call is TRBV7-2, the J call TRBJ2-3, with 8 nucleotides matching TRBD2. The CDR3 is made up of 14 amino acids. Germline CDR1 SGHTA, CDR2 FQGNSA. Germline trimming cut 2 bases from V and 5 bases from J; bases unmatched to any gene: 3. DNA for the CDR3: TGTGCCAGCAGCTTATCGGGAGGGGGAGATACGCAGTATTTT. It translates to CASSLSGGGDTQYF.

V is TRBV5-1 and J is TRBJ1-2; D may be TRBD1 (5 bases). The CDR3 has 14 residues. Germline CDR1 reads SGHRS; CDR2 reads YFSETQ. Trimming removed 0 bases from V and 6 bases from J, with 12 bases in between. The CDR3 is CASSLGLPRDGYTF. CDR3 coding DNA: TGCGCCAGCAGCTTGGGACTCCCCAGGGATGGCTACACCTTC. Together with reference TRBV5-1 and TRBJ1-2, the CDR3 gives the full variable domain: KAGVTQTPRYLIKTRGQQVTLSCSPISGHRSVSWYQQTPGQGLQFLFEYFSETQRNKGNFPGRFSGRQFSNSRSEMNVSTLELGDSALYLCASSLGLPRDGYTFGSGTRLTVV.